This TCR beta chain comes out of a study of beta chain bispecific antibodies for T cell cancers. Overall study context: Sequenced cells survived coculture with leukemia lines plus bispecific antibodies. Overall study results and limits: Normal T cells contributed less of the targeted TRBV signal than the leukemia cells did.

This clonotype has ten or more counts. Its target is unknown. Germline V CDR1 and CDR2: SGHRS, YFSETQ. The trim removed 4 bases at V and 6 bases at J, leaving 4 bases unmatched. This CDR3 has 14 amino acids. TCRdb redid the calling of the 5' RACE reads with MiXCR, one entry per CDR3 protein. The sample records around 8,600 distinct CDR3 sequences, less than 2.5% being singletons. Expansion lasted 2 to 4 days, with either anti-CD3 antibody OKT3 or CD3/CD28 beads. Control cocultures used anti-CD19 bispecific, which spared Jurkat and HPB-ALL cells. The source material was T cells from a healthy donor cultured with Jurkat leukemia cells, sampled from a culture containing an anti-CD19 bispecific antibody. The TCR originated in a human donor in good health. Some clones in this sample may be carry-over from other donors' samples. The chain couples TRBV5-1 to TRBJ1-2, with 12 bases fitting TRBD1. For the CDR3, the DNA is TGCGCCAGCAGCCTGGGACAGGGGGCAGATGGCTACACCTTC. This gives the protein CASSLGQGADGYTF.